This T cell receptor beta chain was captured in a study of radiation and T cells in renal cell carcinoma. The time point denotes: blood 4 weeks post-SBRT, at nephrectomy. The treatment is: 15 Gy SBRT to primary tumor, nephrectomy 4 weeks later. Sequencing used immunoSEQ multiplex PCR; TCRdb keeps in-frame clones, though not all of them. Of approximately 86,000 clones in the sample, about 82% were seen once. The CDR3 has 18 residues. In germline, CDR1 is LGHNA, CDR2 YSLEER. V shed 0 bases and J 6 bases; nucleotides not matched to a gene: 12. Sequenced material: blood, taken from a patient whose treatment included radiotherapy and nephrectomy. V and J are TRBV4-3 and TRBJ2-3; 10 nucleotides align to TRBD2. This TCR derives from a man between 50 and 59 years old with renal cell carcinoma. CDR3 sequence (DNA): TGCGCCAGCAGCCAAGATAGTAGGCAGCGGGGGGGCAGGGATACGCAGTATTTT. Protein: CASSQDSRQRGGRDTQYF.